These T cell receptor beta chains were read from a single sample in a study of T cell repertoires in cytomegalovirus infection. Each CDR3 protein is one row after TCRdb ran MiXCR on the reads. Among 650,000 to 850,000 distinct CDR3 sequences listed, about 27% were seen once. No antigen has been identified for these receptors. This specimen consisted of cultured CD8+ T cells from PBMCs, obtained from culture after CMV antigen stimulation. The receptors derive from a human donor in good health (CMV status not recorded). Some clones in this sample may be carry-over from other donors' samples. CDR3s include the opening cysteine and the closing phenylalanine or tryptophan. D genes are given only for firm matches. The size field is filled for only some rows; it gives once, few, many or a size class.

d_call j_call clone_size v_call cdr3_nt cdr3_aa
. TRBJ2-3 few TRBV7-6 TGTGCCAGCAGCCCCGGGGGCGGGGGCCCCCCAGATACGCAGTATTTT CASSPGGGGPPDTQYF
. TRBJ2-7 few TRBV6-1 TGTGCCAGCAGTGAAGCCAGCTCCTACGAGCAGTACTTC CASSEASSYEQYF
. TRBJ1-5 few TRBV27 TGTGCCAGCAGTTTGAATCTTAGCAATCAGCCCCAGCATTTT CASSLNLSNQPQHF
TRBD1 TRBJ2-5 few TRBV28 TGTGCCAGCAGCTCCGGGACAGGGGGCGGCCAAGGGACCCAGTACTTC CASSSGTGGGQGTQYF
. TRBJ1-1 few TRBV13 TGTGCCAGCAGCCCCGACGTGGGGAGGGACACTGAAGCTTTCTTT CASSPDVGRDTEAFF
. TRBJ1-5 many TRBV7-2 TGTGCCAGCAGCCCAAGCCCCCGGGACGGAGGTTTCCAGCATTTT CASSPSPRDGGFQHF
. TRBJ1-2 few TRBV5-5 TGTGCCAGCAGCTTGGTTCCGGGGGACTATGGCTACACCTTC CASSLVPGDYGYTF
TRBD2 TRBJ2-7 . TRBV19 TGTGCCAGTAGTATGGGGACTAAGAGCCCCTACGAGCAGTACTTC CASSMGTKSPYEQYF
. TRBJ1-3 few TRBV2 TGTGCCAGCAGTGTAGGGGTGGAAGACACCATATATTTT CASSVGVEDTIYF
TRBD2 TRBJ2-1 . TRBV29-1 TGCAGCGTTGAAGATCGAGCGGGGCTGTACAATGAGCAGTTCTTC CSVEDRAGLYNEQFF
TRBD2 TRBJ2-1 few TRBV5-8 TGTGCCAGCAGAATCATGGCTAGCGGATACAATGAGCAGTTCTTC CASRIMASGYNEQFF
. TRBJ2-3 . TRBV7-2 TGTGCCAGCAGTCCGGTTGGGGGCGGGTATAGCACAGATACGCAGTATTTT CASSPVGGGYSTDTQYF
. TRBJ2-1 few TRBV12-3/TRBV12-4 TGTGCCAGCGGCGGATGGCCCTGGGGTTTCTCCTACAATGAGCAGTTCTTC CASGGWPWGFSYNEQFF
. TRBJ2-1 . TRBV19 TGTGCCAGTAGTTCATCGGAACGGGACTCCACATACAATGAGCAGTTCTTC CASSSSERDSTYNEQFF
. TRBJ1-2 . TRBV9 TGTGCCAGCAGCGTAGTGGGCAGCCCTAACTATGGCTACACCTTC CASSVVGSPNYGYTF
. TRBJ2-7 . TRBV19 TGTGCCAGTAGTATCGGGTTTACGGGCTACGAGCAGTACTTC CASSIGFTGYEQYF
. TRBJ2-1 few TRBV7-7 TGTGCTAGCAGCTTAGCACCAGGGGTGAGGAACAATGAGCAGTTCTTC CASSLAPGVRNNEQFF
. TRBJ2-3 . TRBV20-1 TGCAGTGCTCCACTAGAGGCCTACGCAGTGACAGATACGCAGTATTTT CSAPLEAYAVTDTQYF
. TRBJ2-3 few TRBV4-2 TGTGCCAGCAGCCAAGAAAGCACAGATACGCAGTATTTT CASSQESTDTQYF
TRBD1 TRBJ1-2 . TRBV20-1 TGCAGTGCCTCAGGGGGCGCGCGCTATGGCTACACCTTC CSASGGARYGYTF
. TRBJ1-1 . TRBV6-5 TGTGCCAGCAGTTACGTTTGGGGGCAGGACACTGAAGCTTTCTTT CASSYVWGQDTEAFF
. TRBJ1-5 few TRBV28 TGTGCCAGCAGTTTATCCGCCGCTCCCCAGCATTTT CASSLSAAPQHF
TRBD1 TRBJ1-2 few TRBV4-1 TGCGCCAGCAGCCAAGACAGGGGGCCGGCTGGCTACACCTTC CASSQDRGPAGYTF
TRBD1 TRBJ2-1 . TRBV4-1 TGCGCCAGCAGCTACCGGGACAGGGGGGATGTGCGCTACAATGAGCAGTTCTTC CASSYRDRGDVRYNEQFF
TRBD1 TRBJ1-2 . TRBV5-4 TGTGCCAGCAGCGGGACAGAGACTAACTATGGCTACACCTTC CASSGTETNYGYTF
. TRBJ1-2 . TRBV12-3/TRBV12-4 TGTGCCAGCAGTTTTGCAGTACACGGCAGGGTGGAGGGCTACACCTTC CASSFAVHGRVEGYTF
TRBD1 TRBJ2-1 many TRBV7-2 TGTGCCAGCAGCACCCGACAGGGGAATGAGCAGTTCTTC CASSTRQGNEQFF
TRBD1 TRBJ2-1 . TRBV6-5 TGTGCCAGCCGGGACAGGGCCTACAATGAGCAGTTCTTC CASRDRAYNEQFF
. TRBJ1-2 many TRBV5-4 TGTGCCAGCAGCTGGATCGACCGTGGGGCCGGAGGCACCTTC CASSWIDRGAGGTF
. TRBJ2-6 . TRBV7-9 TGTGCCAGCAGCTTAGCCCCCAGGCCCTCTGGGGCCAACGTCCTGACTTTC CASSLAPRPSGANVLTF
. TRBJ1-2 . TRBV27 TGTGCCAGCAGTTCCCATCACAAAGGGGGACTTTTCTATGGCTACACCTTC CASSSHHKGGLFYGYTF
. TRBJ2-7 . TRBV19 TGTGCCAGTAGTATAGGGGACACCCTCCCCTACGAGCAGTACTTC CASSIGDTLPYEQYF
. TRBJ2-5 few TRBV6-2/TRBV6-3 TGTGCCAGCAGTCCCTATGGGCTAGAGGTCCAAGAGACCCAGTACTTC CASSPYGLEVQETQYF
. TRBJ1-1 many TRBV27 TGTGCCAGCAGCTTAGGGCCTGAAGCTTTCTTT CASSLGPEAFF
. TRBJ1-1 few TRBV7-8 TGTGCCAGCAGCTTAGTCTCTAGACAGGCCTTGAACACTGAAGCTTTCTTT CASSLVSRQALNTEAFF
. TRBJ1-2 . TRBV12-3/TRBV12-4 TGTGCCAGCAGTCGCAACCTGGGACCTTCGGACTATGGCTACACCTTC CASSRNLGPSDYGYTF
TRBD1 TRBJ2-7 . TRBV4-1 TGCGCCAGCAGCCAATTTCCGGGGACAGCCTACGAGCAGTACTTC CASSQFPGTAYEQYF